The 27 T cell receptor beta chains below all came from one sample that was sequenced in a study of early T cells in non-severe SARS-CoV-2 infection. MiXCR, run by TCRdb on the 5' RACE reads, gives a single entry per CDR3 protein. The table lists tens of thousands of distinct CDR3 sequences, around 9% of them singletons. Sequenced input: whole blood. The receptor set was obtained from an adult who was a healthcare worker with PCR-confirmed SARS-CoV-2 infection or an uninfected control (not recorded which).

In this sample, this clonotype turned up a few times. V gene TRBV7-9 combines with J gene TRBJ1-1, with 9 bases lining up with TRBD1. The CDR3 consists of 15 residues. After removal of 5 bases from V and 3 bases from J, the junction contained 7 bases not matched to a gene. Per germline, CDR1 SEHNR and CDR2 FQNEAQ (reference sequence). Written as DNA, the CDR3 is TGTGCCAGCAGCGGAGGACAGGGGTTGGACACTGAAGCTTTCTTT. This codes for CASSGGQGLDTEAFF.

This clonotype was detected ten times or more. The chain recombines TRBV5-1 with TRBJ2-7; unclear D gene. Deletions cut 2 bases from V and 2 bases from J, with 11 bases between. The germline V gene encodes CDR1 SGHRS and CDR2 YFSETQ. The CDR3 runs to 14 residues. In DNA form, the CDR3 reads TGCGCCAGCAGCTTTCACGGACCTCCCTACGAGCAGTACTTC. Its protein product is CASSFHGPPYEQYF.

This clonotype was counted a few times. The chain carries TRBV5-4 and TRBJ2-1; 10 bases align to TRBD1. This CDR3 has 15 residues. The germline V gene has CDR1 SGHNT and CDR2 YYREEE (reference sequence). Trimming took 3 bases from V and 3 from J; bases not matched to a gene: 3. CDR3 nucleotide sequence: TGTGCCAGCAGCTCCGGGACAGGGGACTACAATGAGCAGTTCTTC. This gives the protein CASSSGTGDYNEQFF.

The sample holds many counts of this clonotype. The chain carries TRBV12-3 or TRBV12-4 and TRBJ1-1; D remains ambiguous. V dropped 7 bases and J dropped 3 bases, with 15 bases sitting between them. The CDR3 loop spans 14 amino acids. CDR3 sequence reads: CASTPGFGHTEAFF. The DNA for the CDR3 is TGTGCCAGCACCCCCGGCTTTGGACACACTGAAGCTTTCTTT.

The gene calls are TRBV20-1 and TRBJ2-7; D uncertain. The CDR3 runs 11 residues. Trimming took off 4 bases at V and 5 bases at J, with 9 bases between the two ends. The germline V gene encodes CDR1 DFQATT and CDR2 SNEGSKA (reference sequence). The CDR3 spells CSAMDPHEQYF. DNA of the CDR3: TGCAGTGCTATGGACCCCCACGAGCAGTACTTC.

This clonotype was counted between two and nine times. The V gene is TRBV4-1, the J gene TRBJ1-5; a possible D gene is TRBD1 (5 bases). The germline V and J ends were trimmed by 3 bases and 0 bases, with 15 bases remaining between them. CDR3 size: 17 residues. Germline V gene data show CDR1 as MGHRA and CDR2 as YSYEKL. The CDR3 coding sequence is TGCGCCAGCAGCCAGAGGGGAACGGATTATAGCAATCAGCCCCAGCATTTT. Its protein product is CASSQRGTDYSNQPQHF.

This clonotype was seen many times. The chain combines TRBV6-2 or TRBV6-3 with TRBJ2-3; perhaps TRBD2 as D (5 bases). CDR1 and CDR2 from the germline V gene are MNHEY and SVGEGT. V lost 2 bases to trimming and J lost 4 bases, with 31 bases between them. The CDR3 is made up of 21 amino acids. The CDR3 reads CASSYARRSGVRVLVSDTQYF. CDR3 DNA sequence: TGTGCCAGCAGTTACGCGAGACGTTCGGGTGTGAGGGTGTTGGTTTCAGATACGCAGTATTTT.

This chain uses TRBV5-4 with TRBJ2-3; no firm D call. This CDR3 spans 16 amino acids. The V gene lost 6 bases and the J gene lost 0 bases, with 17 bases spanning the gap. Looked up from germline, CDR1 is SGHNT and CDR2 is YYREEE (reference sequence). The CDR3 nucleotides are TGTGCCAGCACCACCCGACTGGGGTCTAGCACAGATACGCAGTATTTT. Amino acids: CASTTRLGSSTDTQYF.

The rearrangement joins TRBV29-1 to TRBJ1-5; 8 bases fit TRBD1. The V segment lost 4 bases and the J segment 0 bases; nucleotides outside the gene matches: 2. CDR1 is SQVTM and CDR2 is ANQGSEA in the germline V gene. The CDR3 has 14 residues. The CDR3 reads CSVGTGYSNQPQHF. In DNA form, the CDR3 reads TGCAGCGTTGGGACAGGGTATAGCAATCAGCCCCAGCATTTT.

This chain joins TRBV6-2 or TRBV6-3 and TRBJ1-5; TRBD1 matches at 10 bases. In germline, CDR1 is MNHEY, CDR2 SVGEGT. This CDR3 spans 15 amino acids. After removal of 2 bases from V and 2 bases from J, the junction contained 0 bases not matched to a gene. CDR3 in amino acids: CASSYGTGGNQPQHF. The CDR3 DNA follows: TGTGCCAGCAGTTACGGGACAGGGGGCAATCAGCCCCAGCATTTT.

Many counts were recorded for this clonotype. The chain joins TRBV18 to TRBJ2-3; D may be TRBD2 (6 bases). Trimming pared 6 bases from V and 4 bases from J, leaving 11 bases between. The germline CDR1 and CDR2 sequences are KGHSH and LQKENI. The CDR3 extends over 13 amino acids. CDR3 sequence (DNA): TGTGCCAGCTCGCCGGGGGTGTCAGATACGCAGTATTTT. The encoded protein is CASSPGVSDTQYF.

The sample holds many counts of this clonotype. In DNA form, the CDR3 reads TGCAGTGCTAGGAGGCCAGGGTTAGAGGCGGCCGCCAAAAACATTCAGTACTTC. Amino acids: CSARRPGLEAAAKNIQYF. The rearrangement links TRBV20-1 to TRBJ2-4; D is perhaps TRBD1 (5 bases). This CDR3 is built from 18 residues. In germline, CDR1 is DFQATT, CDR2 SNEGSKA (reference sequence). Trimming left V 3 bases short and J 1 base short, with 22 bases between.

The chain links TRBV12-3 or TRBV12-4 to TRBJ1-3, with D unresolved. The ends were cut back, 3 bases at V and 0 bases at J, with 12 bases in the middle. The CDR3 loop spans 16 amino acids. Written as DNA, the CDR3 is TGTGCCAGCAGTTTTCATTCAGGAGTCTCTGGAAACACCATATATTTT. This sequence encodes CASSFHSGVSGNTIYF.

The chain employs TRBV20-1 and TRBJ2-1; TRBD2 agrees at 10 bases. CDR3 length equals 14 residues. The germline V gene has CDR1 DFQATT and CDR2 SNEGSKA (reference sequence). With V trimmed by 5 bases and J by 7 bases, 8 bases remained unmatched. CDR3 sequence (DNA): TGCAGTGCTGCAGCGGGGGGGTTGAGGAATGAGCAGTTCTTC. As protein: CSAAAGGLRNEQFF.

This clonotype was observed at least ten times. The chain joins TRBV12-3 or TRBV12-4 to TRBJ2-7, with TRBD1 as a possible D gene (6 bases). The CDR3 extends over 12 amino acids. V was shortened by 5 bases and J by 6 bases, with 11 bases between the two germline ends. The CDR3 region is CASSQTGLEQYF. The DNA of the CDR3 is TGTGCCAGCAGTCAAACAGGGCTCGAGCAGTACTTC.

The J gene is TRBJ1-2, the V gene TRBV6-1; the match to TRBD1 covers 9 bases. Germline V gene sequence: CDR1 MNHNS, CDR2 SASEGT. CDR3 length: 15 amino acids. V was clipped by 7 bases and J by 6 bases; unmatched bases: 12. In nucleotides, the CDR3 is TGTGCCAGCACTTCGGGACAGGGAGGTGACCATGGCTACACCTTC. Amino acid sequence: CASTSGQGGDHGYTF.

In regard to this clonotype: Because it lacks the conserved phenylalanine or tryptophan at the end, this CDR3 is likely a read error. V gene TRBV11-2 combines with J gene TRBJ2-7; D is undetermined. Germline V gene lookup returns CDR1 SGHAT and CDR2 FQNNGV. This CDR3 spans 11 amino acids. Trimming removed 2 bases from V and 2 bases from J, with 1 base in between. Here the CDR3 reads CASSLTYEQYL. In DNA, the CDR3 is TGTGCCAGCAGCTTAACCTACGAGCAGTACTTG.

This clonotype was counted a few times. The CDR3 DNA follows: TGTGCCAGCAGCGTAGCAACAGATAACTATGGCTACACCTTC. This encodes CASSVATDNYGYTF. The gene calls are TRBV9 and TRBJ1-2; D is unclear. The V end lost 0 bases, the J end lost 1 base, and 7 bases lay between the germline ends. CDR1 SGDLS and CDR2 YYNGEE come from the germline V gene. The length of the CDR3 is 14 residues.

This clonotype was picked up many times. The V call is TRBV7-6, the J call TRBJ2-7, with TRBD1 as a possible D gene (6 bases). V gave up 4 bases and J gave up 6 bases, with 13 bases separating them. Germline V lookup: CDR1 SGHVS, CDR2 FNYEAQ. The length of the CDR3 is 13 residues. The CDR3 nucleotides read TGTGCCAGCAGCTCTTACAGGGCCCCCGAGCAGTACTTC. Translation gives CASSSYRAPEQYF.

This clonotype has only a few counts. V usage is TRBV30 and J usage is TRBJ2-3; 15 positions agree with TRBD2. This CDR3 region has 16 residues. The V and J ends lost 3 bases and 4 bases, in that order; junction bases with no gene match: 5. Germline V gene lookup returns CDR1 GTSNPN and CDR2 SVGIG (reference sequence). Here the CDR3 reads CAWSPGLAGGSDTQYF. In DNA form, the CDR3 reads TGTGCCTGGAGCCCCGGACTAGCGGGGGGGTCAGATACGCAGTATTTT. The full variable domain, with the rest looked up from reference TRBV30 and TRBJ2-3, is SQTIHQWPATLVQPVGSPLSLECTVEGTSNPNLYWYRQAAGRGLQLLFYSVGIGQISSEVPQNLSASRPQDRQFILSSKKLLLSDSGFYLCAWSPGLAGGSDTQYFGPGTRLTVL.

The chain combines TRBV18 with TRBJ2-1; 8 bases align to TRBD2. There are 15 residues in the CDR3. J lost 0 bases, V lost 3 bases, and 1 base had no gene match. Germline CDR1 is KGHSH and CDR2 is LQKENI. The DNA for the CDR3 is TGTGCCAGCTCACCGGCGGGGGGCTCCTACAATGAGCAGTTCTTC. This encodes CASSPAGGSYNEQFF.

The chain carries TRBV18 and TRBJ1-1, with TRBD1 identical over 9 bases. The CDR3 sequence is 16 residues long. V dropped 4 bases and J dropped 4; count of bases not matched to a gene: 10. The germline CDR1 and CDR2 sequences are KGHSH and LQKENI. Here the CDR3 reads CASSLGTGNVFTEAFF. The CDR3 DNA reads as TGTGCCAGCTCACTCGGGACAGGGAATGTCTTCACTGAAGCTTTCTTT.

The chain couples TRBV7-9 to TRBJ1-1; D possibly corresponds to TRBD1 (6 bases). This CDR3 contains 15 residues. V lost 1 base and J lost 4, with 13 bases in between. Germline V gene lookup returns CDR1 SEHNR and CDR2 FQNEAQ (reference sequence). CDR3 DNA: TGTGCCAGCAGCTTAGGCCAGGGGAAGTTCACTGAAGCTTTCTTT. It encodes CASSLGQGKFTEAFF. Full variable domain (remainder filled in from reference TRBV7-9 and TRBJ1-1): DTGVSQNPRHKITKRGQNVTFRCDPISEHNRLYWYRQTLGQGPEFLTYFQNEAQLEKSRLLSDRFSAERPKGSFSTLEIQRTEQGDSAMYLCASSLGQGKFTEAFFGQGTRLTVV.

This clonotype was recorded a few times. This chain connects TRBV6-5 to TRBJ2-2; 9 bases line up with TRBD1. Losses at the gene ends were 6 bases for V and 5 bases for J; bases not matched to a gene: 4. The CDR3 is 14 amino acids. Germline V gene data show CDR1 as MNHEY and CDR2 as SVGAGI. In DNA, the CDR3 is TGTGCCAGCAGGGGACAGGGTGGGACCGGGGAGCTGTTTTTT. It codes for CASRGQGGTGELFF.

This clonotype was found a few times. The CDR3 region is CASTSRCDSPLHF. The CDR3 nucleotides are TGTGCCAGCACCTCCCGATGCGATTCACCCCTCCACTTT. This chain joins TRBV6-7 and TRBJ1-6, with unresolved D. TRBV6-7 is treated as an ORF (open reading frame) with a function not yet certain. The ends were cut back, 7 bases at V and 8 bases at J, with 12 bases in the middle. The CDR3 is 13 residues long.

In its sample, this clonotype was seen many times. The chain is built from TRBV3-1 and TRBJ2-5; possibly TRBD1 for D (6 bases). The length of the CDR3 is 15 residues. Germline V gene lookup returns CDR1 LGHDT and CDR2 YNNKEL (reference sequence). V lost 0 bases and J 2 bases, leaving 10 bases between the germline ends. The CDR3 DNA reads TGTGCCAGCAGCCAAGACCAGGGACAACAAGAGACCCAGTACTTC. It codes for CASSQDQGQQETQYF.

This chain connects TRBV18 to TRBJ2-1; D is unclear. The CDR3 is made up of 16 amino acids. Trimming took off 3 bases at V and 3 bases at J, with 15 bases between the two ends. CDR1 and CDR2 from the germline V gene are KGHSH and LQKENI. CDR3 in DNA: TGTGCCAGCTCACCTCTGTTCGAGTTGCGCTACAATGAGCAGTTCTTC. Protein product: CASSPLFELRYNEQFF.